The source of this TCR beta chain is a study of blood T cell repertoires in COVID-19. Across the study: In each case, the material was cDNA or gDNA derived from T cells, B-cell-depleted T cells, or PBMCs.

Participants spanned ages roughly 18 to 95 years and resided in 20 to 30 US areas. The study recruited exposed participants who had met a COVID-19 case within 2 weeks before entry. As processed by the authors: Reference gene primers were amplified, and this amplification served to estimate nucleated cell counts. TCRdb keeps only in-frame clones here, not all; method: immunoSEQ multiplex PCR. V and J calls and clone size are as listed in that table; D and trimming were resolved from the DNA. The profile covers 130,000 to 150,000 clones, with roughly 84% appearing a single time and less than 6% taken by the ten largest. Germline CDR1 and CDR2: GTSNPN and SVGIG (reference sequence). The CDR3 is 12 residues long. Trimming shortened V by 1 base and J by 2 bases, and 4 bases separated the two germline ends.

The sample taken for sequencing was PBMCs or T cells enriched from blood (not recorded which). The V gene is TRBV30, the J gene TRBJ2-3; no firm D call. The TCR sequence derives from a woman aged 50 to 60 who had been exposed to COVID-19. The CDR3 coding sequence is TGTGCCTGGAGTGCCATCACAGATACGCAGTATTTT. Protein: CAWSAITDTQYF.